This is a list of T cell receptor beta chains from one sample in a study of T cell repertoires in aging, cancer and after chemotherapy. TCRdb passed the multiplex PCR reads through MiXCR, listing each CDR3 protein once. The sample carries about 5,200 distinct CDR3 sequences, more than 25% recorded once. The sample taken for sequencing was blood. The receptors were gathered from a human donor in good health. The CDR3 runs from the conserved cysteine through the conserved F or W. The D gene is left open where the match is weak. Size is stated for part of the rows, as once, few or many counts, or as a class when the clone is expanded.

CDR3nt	CDR3aa	v_gene	j_gene	abundance	len	d_gene
TGTGCCAGCAGCCGACGGGTGCAGGGTCAGCCCCAGCATTTT	CASSRRVQGQPQHF	TRBV6-1	TRBJ1-5	few	14	-
TGTGCCAGCAGTTACGGGGTGACAGATACGCAGTATTTT	CASSYGVTDTQYF	TRBV6-5	TRBJ2-3	-	13	-
TGTGCCAGTAGTACGGGACTAGCCGGTACAGATACGCAGTATTTT	CASSTGLAGTDTQYF	TRBV19	TRBJ2-3	large	15	TRBD2
TGTGCCAGCAGTGAGAGGGGACACACTCAGTCTGGGGCCAACGTCCTGACTTTC	CASSERGHTQSGANVLTF	TRBV6-1	TRBJ2-6	few	18	-
TGTGCCAGCGTGACTAGCGGGAGGTTGACAGATACGCAGTATTTT	CASVTSGRLTDTQYF	TRBV27	TRBJ2-3	few	15	TRBD2
TGTGCCAGCAGTTTAGACTTAGCGGGAGTGTACACCGGGGAGCTGTTTTTT	CASSLDLAGVYTGELFF	TRBV28	TRBJ2-2	-	17	TRBD2
TGTGCCTGGAGTGTCAGGGATTATGTACAGTACGTAACTGAAGCTTTCTTT	CAWSVRDYVQYVTEAFF	TRBV30	TRBJ1-1	few	17	-
TGTGCCTTAGACCCGGGGAAGTTGTCTGGGGCCAACGTCCTGACTTTC	CALDPGKLSGANVLTF	TRBV30	TRBJ2-6	few	16	-
TGTGCCAGCAGTTACTCGGCGGGAGGGCCTAATGAGCAGTTCTTC	CASSYSAGGPNEQFF	TRBV6-2/TRBV6-3	TRBJ2-1	medium-sized	15	TRBD2
TGTGCCAGCAGGAAAAGAGGGGACACAGATACGCAGTATTTT	CASRKRGDTDTQYF	TRBV7-6	TRBJ2-3	-	14	-
TGTGCCAGCAGCCACAGGGGGCGGACTGAAGCTTTCTTT	CASSHRGRTEAFF	TRBV27	TRBJ1-1	-	13	TRBD1
TGTGCCGCCGGGGCCGGGACAGCTAATGAAAAACTGTTTTTT	CAAGAGTANEKLFF	TRBV18	TRBJ1-4	-	14	TRBD1
TGTGCCTGGACTGGCGTGAATGAGCAGTTCTTC	CAWTGVNEQFF	TRBV30	TRBJ2-1	medium-sized	11	-
TGTGCCAGCTCCCCAGGGGCTGGCAATCAGCCCCAGCATTTT	CASSPGAGNQPQHF	TRBV18	TRBJ1-5	few	14	-
TGTGCCTGGAGTCCCATCCCGGGAAACACCATATATTTT	CAWSPIPGNTIYF	TRBV30	TRBJ1-3	-	13	-
TGTGCCAGCAGCCTGGGACCCAGGGTAGCCCAGTACTTC	CASSLGPRVAQYF	TRBV7-3	TRBJ2-5	-	13	-
TGTGCCAGCAGCTCCCGGACAGGGTACTTTGGCTACACCTTC	CASSSRTGYFGYTF	TRBV5-6	TRBJ1-2	few	14	TRBD1
TGTGCCAGCAGTTTCGGGACAAATCAGCCCCAGCATTTT	CASSFGTNQPQHF	TRBV6-6	TRBJ1-5	few	13	-
TGTGCCATCAGTGAGTCTGGCATAGCGGCAACAGATACGCAGTATTTT	CAISESGIAATDTQYF	TRBV10-3	TRBJ2-3	few	16	-
TGTGCCAGCAGAATACAGGCGTCACACAATGAGCAGTTCTTC	CASRIQASHNEQFF	TRBV12-3/TRBV12-4	TRBJ2-1	few	14	-
TGTGCCAGCAGCTTATTAGCAGGGGAAGAGACCCAGTACTTC	CASSLLAGEETQYF	TRBV7-9	TRBJ2-5	-	14	-
TGCGCCAGCAGCTGGGATAGCGGGGGGCTTACAGATACGCAGTATTTT	CASSWDSGGLTDTQYF	TRBV5-1	TRBJ2-3	few	16	TRBD2
TGCAGCGTTGCTTTGGGGAGCTCCTACAATGAGCAGTTCTTC	CSVALGSSYNEQFF	TRBV29-1	TRBJ2-1	-	14	-
TGTGCCAGTAGTAGTGGACAGGGGGCTTCCTACGAGCAGTACTTC	CASSSGQGASYEQYF	TRBV19	TRBJ2-7	medium-sized	15	TRBD1
TGTGCCAGCAGTTACACTACTTACAATGAGCAGTTCTTC	CASSYTTYNEQFF	TRBV6-6	TRBJ2-1	few	13	-
TGTGCCATCAGTGAGAGACAGGGACCTAATGAAAAACTGTTTTTT	CAISERQGPNEKLFF	TRBV10-3	TRBJ1-4	few	15	TRBD1
TGCGCCAGCAGCCGGGACCGGGGGAGCACAGATACGCAGTATTTT	CASSRDRGSTDTQYF	TRBV5-1	TRBJ2-3	few	15	-
TGTGCCAGCAGATCCCCCGGGGAGACGAACACCGGGGAGCTGTTTTTT	CASRSPGETNTGELFF	TRBV28	TRBJ2-2	-	16	-
TGTGCCAGTAAGAGCCGGGACCCTCCCTACGAGCAGTACTTC	CASKSRDPPYEQYF	TRBV19	TRBJ2-7	medium-sized	14	-
TGTGCCAGTAGTATAAGGTGGGGACTAGCGGGAGCCCTAGCGACAGATACGCAGTATTTT	CASSIRWGLAGALATDTQYF	TRBV19	TRBJ2-3	-	20	TRBD2
TGTGCCAGCAGTTTATCTACGACAGCCAATTACGAGCAGTACTTC	CASSLSTTANYEQYF	TRBV27	TRBJ2-7	medium-sized	15	-
TGTGCCAGTAGACCCTCGGGGGCCTACGAGCAGTACTTC	CASRPSGAYEQYF	TRBV19	TRBJ2-7	-	13	-
TGTGCCAGCTCACCCGGTGGCACGTCCTACGAGCAGTACTTC	CASSPGGTSYEQYF	TRBV18	TRBJ2-7	medium-sized	14	-
TGTGCCAGCAGCTTGGACAGGAAGGGGACCGGGGGCAACGAGCAGTACTTC	CASSLDRKGTGGNEQYF	TRBV5-4	TRBJ2-7	-	17	-
TGTGCCAGCAGTTACTCTTCAGGGAACTATGGCTACACCTTC	CASSYSSGNYGYTF	TRBV6-5	TRBJ1-2	few	14	-
TGTGCCAGCAGGGATCTCCGGGACGGAGGAGAAAAACTGTTTTTT	CASRDLRDGGEKLFF	TRBV12-3/TRBV12-4	TRBJ1-4	once	15	-
TGTGCCAGCAGCTTTTCCGCGAACACTGAAGCTTTCTTT	CASSFSANTEAFF	TRBV6-1	TRBJ1-1	-	13	-
TGTGCCAGCAGCTTAGGGGTGCAGGGTAGTAATTCACCCCTCCACTTT	CASSLGVQGSNSPLHF	TRBV7-2	TRBJ1-6	once	16	-
TGTGCCAGCAGTTTCGGACCAAGGCTAGGTTCACCCCTCCACTTT	CASSFGPRLGSPLHF	TRBV27	TRBJ1-6	-	15	-
TGTGCCAGCTCACCAACAAGCGGGAGAACCTACGAGCAGTACTTC	CASSPTSGRTYEQYF	TRBV18	TRBJ2-7	-	15	TRBD2
TGTGCCAGCGGACAGCCGGGGGGCTACACCTTC	CASGQPGGYTF	TRBV6-5	TRBJ1-2	few	11	-
TGTGCCAGCAGCTTAGCGGGGAGCTCCTACAATGAGCAGTTCTTC	CASSLAGSSYNEQFF	TRBV7-6	TRBJ2-1	few	15	-
TGTGCCAGCAGCCCCTCAGGGTATAGAGTAGACATTCAGTACTTC	CASSPSGYRVDIQYF	TRBV7-2	TRBJ2-4	few	15	-
TGTGCCACCAGCAGGGGTCGGGGGAACACTGAAGCTTTCTTT	CATSRGRGNTEAFF	TRBV15	TRBJ1-1	-	14	-
TGTGCCACCAGCAGAGTAGGGACTACAGGGAATGAGCAGTTCTTC	CATSRVGTTGNEQFF	TRBV15	TRBJ2-1	few	15	-
TGTGCCAGCAGTTATGGACAATTTCACACTGAAGCTTTCTTT	CASSYGQFHTEAFF	TRBV6-2/TRBV6-3	TRBJ1-1	-	14	-
TGCGCCAGCAGCTTTAGGAACGGTCCCTACAATGAGCAGTTCTTC	CASSFRNGPYNEQFF	TRBV5-1	TRBJ2-1	few	15	-
TGTGCCAGCAGCTGGCCGGGACAGGGAAATCTTGGCTACACCTTC	CASSWPGQGNLGYTF	TRBV7-2	TRBJ1-2	-	15	TRBD1
TGTGCCAGCAGCCCGGGGGTAGCGGGAGCGGCAGATACGCAGTATTTT	CASSPGVAGAADTQYF	TRBV7-6	TRBJ2-3	medium-sized	16	TRBD2
TGTGCCAGCAGTTTACCTTTGAGCGGGAAAAACCACAATGAGCAGTTCTTC	CASSLPLSGKNHNEQFF	TRBV27	TRBJ2-1	-	17	TRBD2
TGTGCCAGCAGTTTCCTTCCGGCAGCAACTAATGAAAAACTGTTTTTT	CASSFLPAATNEKLFF	TRBV6-2/TRBV6-3	TRBJ1-4	-	16	-
TGTGCCAGTAAGCGGGGCCAGGGAACAGATACGCAGTATTTT	CASKRGQGTDTQYF	TRBV19	TRBJ2-3	medium-sized	14	TRBD2
TGTGCCAGCTGCCAAGGGTTAAACTACAATGAGCAGTTCTTC	CASCQGLNYNEQFF	TRBV28	TRBJ2-1	-	14	-
TGTGCCAGCCGTCGTCAGGGGAGGACTGAAGCTTTCTTT	CASRRQGRTEAFF	TRBV19	TRBJ1-1	medium-sized	13	-
TGTGCCAGCAGAGGACTAGCGGGAGCGGGGGAAAGGTACGAGCAGTACTTC	CASRGLAGAGERYEQYF	TRBV27	TRBJ2-7	-	17	TRBD2
TGCAGCGTTGAAGATCGATACAGTTCTAGCGGAGATACGCAGTATTTT	CSVEDRYSSSGDTQYF	TRBV29-1	TRBJ2-3	large	16	TRBD2
TGCAGCGTTGAAGGAAGCGGGGGCTACACCTTC	CSVEGSGGYTF	TRBV29-1	TRBJ1-2	-	11	-
TGTGCCAGCAGCCCCCCCGGTCGGGAGGCCTACAATGAGCAGTTCTTC	CASSPPGREAYNEQFF	TRBV6-4	TRBJ2-1	-	16	TRBD2
TGTGCCAGCAGCCAAGTTGGGGGGTCCGGGGAGCTGTTTTTT	CASSQVGGSGELFF	TRBV4-2	TRBJ2-2	-	14	-